One sample yielded the 2 T cell receptor beta chains listed below, sequenced in a study of blood T cell repertoires in COVID-19. Profiling relied on immunoSEQ multiplex PCR, and the TCRdb table lists in-frame clones only, not all of them. This repertoire shows more than 200,000 clones, approximately 86% found once; its top ten account for under 2.5%. Sequencing was carried out using peripheral blood. The origin of the receptors is a man aged 30 to 45 with active or convalescent COVID-19.

This sequence joins TRBV10-1 and TRBJ2-1, with D tentatively TRBD1 (5 bases). The CDR3 covers 15 residues. Trimming removed 2 bases at V and 3 bases at J, with 11 bases between. Looked up from germline, CDR1 is WNHNN and CDR2 is SYGVQD (reference sequence). The CDR3 loop is CASSEARDGYNEQFF. As DNA, the CDR3 is TGCGCCAGCAGTGAGGCCAGGGATGGCTACAATGAGCAGTTCTTC.

This sequence joins TRBV5-1 and TRBJ2-5; D is perhaps TRBD1 (5 bases). The CDR3 is 15 residues long. Germline CDR1 and CDR2: SGHRS and YFSETQ. Trimming stripped 3 bases from V and 6 bases from J, with 18 bases between. The CDR3 DNA reads TGCGCCAGCAGCTCGACACCCAGGGTCATCAAGACCCAGTACTTC. Amino acid sequence: CASSSTPRVIKTQYF.